Listed below are T cell receptor beta chains from one sample, sequenced in a study of blood T cell repertoires in COVID-19. TCRdb's copy holds only in-frame clones and misses some; the assay was immunoSEQ multiplex PCR. The sample shows under 450,000 clones, about 91% of them seen only once. Source material: peripheral blood. These TCRs come from a woman aged 50 to 60 with COVID-19, enrolled during active disease. Each CDR3 is given with its conserved first and last residue. D genes are given only for firm matches. Clone size, where shown, is once, few, many, or a class for clones that have expanded.

D	V	length	J	size	DNA	CDR3
TRBD1	TRBV19	14	TRBJ2-1	NA	TGTGCCAGTAGTAATCGGGACAGTGACAATGAGCAGTTCTTC	CASSNRDSDNEQFF
NA	TRBV9	15	TRBJ1-1	NA	TGTGCCAGCAGCGTAGACCCCGAGGCAGCCATTGAAGCTTTCTTT	CASSVDPEAAIEAFF
TRBD1	TRBV9	16	TRBJ2-7	NA	TGTGCCAGCAGCGTAGCTCGGACAGGGAGCTCCTACGAGCAGTACTTC	CASSVARTGSSYEQYF
NA	TRBV7-2	12	TRBJ2-3	NA	TGTGCCAGCAGCTCCCTAGCAGATACGCAGTATTTT	CASSSLADTQYF
NA	TRBV4-2	15	TRBJ2-2	NA	TGTGCCAGCAGCCGCGGGCTAGCGAACACCGGGGAGCTGTTTTTT	CASSRGLANTGELFF
NA	TRBV10-1	12	TRBJ2-1	NA	TGCGCCAGCAGTAGGGGAGGGGGTGAGCAGTTCTTC	CASSRGGGEQFF
NA	TRBV15	15	TRBJ1-5	NA	TGTGCCACCAGAGCGGGCAGGGTGAGCAATCAGCCCCAGCATTTT	CATRAGRVSNQPQHF
TRBD2	TRBV7-8	15	TRBJ2-7	NA	TGTGCCAGCAGCCAGCGGGGGGACAGCCTCTACGAGCAGTACTTC	CASSQRGDSLYEQYF
NA	TRBV30	12	TRBJ1-1	NA	TGTGCCTGCTATCCGAGGAACACTGAAGCTTTCTTT	CACYPRNTEAFF
TRBD2	TRBV11-3	14	TRBJ2-7	once	TGTGCCAGCAGCTTAGAAGCGGGAGTCTCCGAGCAGTACTTC	CASSLEAGVSEQYF
TRBD1	TRBV6-5	15	TRBJ1-1	NA	TGTGCCAGCAACCCCCTTGGGCAGGGGGCTACTGAAGCTTTCTTT	CASNPLGQGATEAFF
NA	TRBV5-6	13	TRBJ1-1	NA	TGTGCCAGCAACCCAGGGGATTTCACTGAAGCTTTCTTT	CASNPGDFTEAFF
NA	TRBV5-4	12	TRBJ1-2	NA	TGTGCCAGCAGCTCTTTACCTTCAACGCGCGCCTTC	CASSSLPSTRAF
TRBD1	TRBV7-6	14	TRBJ2-3	NA	TGTGCCAGCAGCTTAGCTGGGACAGGAGGTACGCAGTATTTT	CASSLAGTGGTQYF
TRBD1	TRBV24-1	15	TRBJ1-5	NA	TGTGCCACCAGTGATCAGACAGGGAGCAATCAGCCCCAGCATTTT	CATSDQTGSNQPQHF
TRBD2	TRBV9	14	TRBJ2-5	NA	TGTGCCAGCAGCGTCAGCGGGGAGTTGTGGACCCAGTACTTC	CASSVSGELWTQYF
NA	TRBV29-1	12	TRBJ1-2	NA	TGCAGCGCCCCGAGAGCCTTGTACGGCTACACCTTC	CSAPRALYGYTF
NA	TRBV10-3	16	TRBJ2-2	NA	TGTGCCATCAGCCCCTCGTGGGGGGTTGACACCGGGGAGCTGTTTTTT	CAISPSWGVDTGELFF
TRBD1	TRBV7-9	13	TRBJ2-4	NA	TGTGCCAGCAGAGCCGGGACAGGGATTATTCAGTACTTC	CASRAGTGIIQYF
TRBD2	TRBV6-5	15	TRBJ2-3	NA	TGTGCCAGCAGACAACTAGCGGTAAACACAGATACGCAGTATTTT	CASRQLAVNTDTQYF
NA	TRBV5-6	13	TRBJ1-2	NA	TGTGCCAGCAGCTTGCCAGTTTCCTCTGGCTACACCTTC	CASSLPVSSGYTF
NA	TRBV12-5	14	TRBJ2-1	NA	TGTGCTAGTGGTTTGGTAGGGGGATGGAATGAGCAGTTCTTC	CASGLVGGWNEQFF
TRBD1	TRBV5-5	14	TRBJ1-6	NA	TGTGCCAGCAGCTCGGACAGGGAGGGTTCACCCCTCCACTTT	CASSSDREGSPLHF
TRBD1	TRBV3-1/TRBV3-2	17	TRBJ1-4	NA	TGTGCCAGCAGTCTTACCTACCCGGGACAGGGTAATGAAAAACTGTTTTTT	CASSLTYPGQGNEKLFF
TRBD1	TRBV19	13	TRBJ2-5	NA	TGTGCCAGTACCGACAGGGGGAAAGAGACCCAGTACTTC	CASTDRGKETQYF
TRBD2	TRBV11-3	16	TRBJ2-3	NA	TGTGCCAGCAGCTTAAGTCCCGGGGGGGCCCCAGATACGCAGTATTTT	CASSLSPGGAPDTQYF
TRBD1	TRBV3-1/TRBV3-2	14	TRBJ2-7	once	TGTGCCAGCACACGGGACAGCACTTCCTACGAGCAGTACTTC	CASTRDSTSYEQYF
NA	TRBV9	15	TRBJ2-1	NA	TGTGCCAGCAGCGTAGCGAGGGGGAGCTACAATGAGCAGTTCTTC	CASSVARGSYNEQFF
NA	TRBV24-1	12	TRBJ2-2	NA	TGTGCCACCAGTGTCGGGGCCGGGGAGCTGTTTTTT	CATSVGAGELFF
TRBD2	TRBV7-7	14	TRBJ2-2	once	TGTGCCAGCAGCTTAGTGTCGGGAGGCGGGGAGCTGTTTTTT	CASSLVSGGGELFF
NA	TRBV5-4	14	TRBJ2-3	NA	TGTGCCAGCAGCCCAGGGGCGAGCACAGATACGCAGTATTTT	CASSPGASTDTQYF
NA	TRBV3-1/TRBV3-2	16	TRBJ1-2	once	TGTGCCAGCAGCCTGAGGGGAGGCAGAATTAACTATGGCTACACCTTC	CASSLRGGRINYGYTF
NA	TRBV2	17	TRBJ1-2	NA	TGTGCCAGCAGTGAAGCGACATGGCGAACTCCCCACTATGGCTACACCTTC	CASSEATWRTPHYGYTF
TRBD1	TRBV5-4	14	TRBJ2-5	NA	TGTGCCAGCAGCTTACGGGACAGTCAAGAGACCCAGTACTTC	CASSLRDSQETQYF
NA	TRBV21-1	12	TRBJ1-1	NA	TGTGCCCCCTATAAGCTGCGCCCTGAAGCTTTCTTT	CAPYKLRPEAFF
TRBD2	TRBV5-1	19	TRBJ2-1	NA	TGCGCCAGCAGCTTAATCGACGGGCGAGCGGGGGGCTACTACAATGAGCAGTTCTTC	CASSLIDGRAGGYYNEQFF
TRBD1	TRBV27	14	TRBJ2-7	NA	TGTGCCAGCAGTTTCCGGGACAGCTCCTACGAGCAGTACTTC	CASSFRDSSYEQYF
NA	TRBV6-5	14	TRBJ1-1	NA	TGTGCCAGCACTCCCAGAGAGGAGGCGACTGAAGCTTTCTTT	CASTPREEATEAFF
NA	TRBV30	15	TRBJ2-7	NA	TGTGCCTGGAGTCCACCCATGAGACTATTCTACGAGCAGTACTTC	CAWSPPMRLFYEQYF
TRBD1	TRBV3-1/TRBV3-2	16	TRBJ1-4	NA	TGTGCCAGCAGCCAAGATCGGGGGACAGGCGGCGAAAAACTGTTTTTT	CASSQDRGTGGEKLFF
NA	TRBV5-4	15	TRBJ1-2	NA	TGTGCCAGCAGCAAACCGGGACTTAGGTACTATGGCTACACCTTC	CASSKPGLRYYGYTF
NA	TRBV7-9	13	TRBJ2-7	NA	TGTGCCAGCAGCCTCCGGACAGCTTACGAGCAGTACTTC	CASSLRTAYEQYF
NA	TRBV6-5	13	TRBJ1-1	NA	TGTGCCAGCTCCCTTCAGTTGAACACTGAAGCTTTCTTT	CASSLQLNTEAFF
NA	TRBV28	14	TRBJ1-2	NA	TGTGCCAGCAGTTTATCCCGGGGATCAGGTGGCTACACCTTC	CASSLSRGSGGYTF
TRBD1	TRBV15	15	TRBJ1-4	NA	TGTGCCACCAGCAGAGACAGGGGGTCTGAGGAAAAACTGTTTTTT	CATSRDRGSEEKLFF
TRBD1	TRBV5-1	15	TRBJ1-1	NA	TGCGCCAGCAGCCCGACCGGGACAGGAGGCACTGAAGCTTTCTTT	CASSPTGTGGTEAFF
NA	TRBV10-1	16	TRBJ2-2	NA	TGCGCCAGCAGTTCGGACCTTGACAGGATAACCGGGGAGCTGTTTTTT	CASSSDLDRITGELFF
TRBD1	TRBV5-1	14	TRBJ1-2	few	TGCGCCAGCAGCCGCAACCAGGGGGAGTATGGCTACACCTTC	CASSRNQGEYGYTF
NA	TRBV2	14	TRBJ2-1	NA	TGTGCCAGCAGTGAAGACGGGGGCTACAATGAGCAGTTCTTC	CASSEDGGYNEQFF
TRBD1	TRBV5-1	12	TRBJ2-1	NA	TGCGCCAGCAGCTTACAGGGGTCTGAGCAGTTCTTC	CASSLQGSEQFF
NA	TRBV5-1	15	TRBJ2-3	NA	TGCGCCAGCGGTAAAACAGGGAAATCGACAGATACGCAGTATTTT	CASGKTGKSTDTQYF
NA	TRBV20-1	11	TRBJ1-1	few	TGCAGTGCTCACTGGAACACTGAAGCTTTCTTT	CSAHWNTEAFF
TRBD1	TRBV19	15	TRBJ2-2	NA	TGTGCTTCGACAGGGGCCGCGAGGTACGCCGGGGAGCTGTTTTTT	CASTGAARYAGELFF